A single sample gave rise to the 5 T cell receptor beta chains below, sequenced in a study of technical replicates of blood from a handful of donors. Produced via immunoSEQ multiplex PCR; TCRdb's table is partial and in-frame only. This sample yields roughly 87,000 clones, of which 91% are seen a single time; 0.39% belongs to the top ten. Sequences were obtained from T cells isolated from PBMCs. The receptors were gathered from a human donor in good health.

The chain carries TRBV5-1 and TRBJ2-7, with D possibly TRBD1 on 5 matching bases. The CDR3 has 14 residues. In germline, CDR1 is SGHRS, CDR2 YFSETQ. With 2 bases removed from V and 2 bases from J, the gap between germline ends came to 11 bases. The CDR3 DNA reads TGCGCCAGCAGCTTTCTTACAGGCGCCTACGAGCAGTACTTC. Its translation is CASSFLTGAYEQYF.

V gene TRBV7-6 combines with J gene TRBJ2-2; 8 bases agree with TRBD2. Germline lookup yields CDR1 SGHVS and CDR2 FNYEAQ. The CDR3 runs to 16 residues. The J segment lost 7 bases and the V segment lost 2 bases, leaving 9 bases of the junction unmatched. CDR3 region: CASSLLAGGLVGELFF. Here the CDR3 DNA reads TGTGCCAGCAGCTTATTGGCGGGAGGTTTGGTCGGGGAGCTGTTTTTT. The whole variable domain, filled in from reference TRBV7-6 and TRBJ2-2, reads GAGVSQSPRYKVTKRGQDVALRCDPISGHVSLYWYRQALGQGPEFLTYFNYEAQQDKSGLPNDRFSAERPEGSISTLTIQRTEQRDSAMYRCASSLLAGGLVGELFFGEGSRLTVL.

The chain recombines TRBV4-2 with TRBJ2-1; tentatively, D is TRBD2 (5 bases). The germline CDR1 and CDR2 sequences are LGHNA and YNFKEQ. V was pared by 2 bases and J by 4 bases, with 9 bases between. The CDR3 runs to 14 residues. The CDR3 loop is CASSQLGLYNEQFF. The CDR3, as DNA: TGTGCCAGCAGCCAACTTGGACTGTACAATGAGCAGTTCTTC.

The rearrangement joins TRBV27 to TRBJ1-4; D gene uncertain. The CDR3 extends over 14 amino acids. Trimming shortened V by 3 bases and J by 5 bases, and 10 bases separated the two germline ends. The germline V gene has CDR1 MNHEY and CDR2 SMNVEV (reference sequence). The CDR3 protein is CASSFSQLNEKLFF. CDR3 sequence (DNA): TGTGCCAGCAGTTTTTCACAGCTAAATGAAAAACTGTTTTTT.

This clone was recorded once. The chain has TRBV28 and TRBJ1-1; D possibly corresponds to TRBD1 (5 bases). V was trimmed by 8 bases and J by 0 bases, leaving 19 bases between them. This CDR3 is 16 amino acids long. Per the germline V gene, CDR1 is MDHEN and CDR2 is SYDVKM. CDR3 coding DNA: TGTGCCAGCCTGACCCAGGGTATCTACATGAACACTGAAGCTTTCTTT. Protein product: CASLTQGIYMNTEAFF. The variable domain in full, completed from reference TRBV28 and TRBJ1-1, reads DVKVTQSSRYLVKRTGEKVFLECVQDMDHENMFWYRQDPGLGLRLIYFSYDVKMKEKGDIPEGYSVSREKKERFSLILESASTNQTSMYLCASLTQGIYMNTEAFFGQGTRLTVV.